A single sample is the source of the 27 T cell receptor beta chains below, sequenced in a study of T-cell memory formation after mild COVID-19. TCRdb re-derived calls from the 5' RACE reads in MiXCR, one entry per CDR3 protein. Among tens of thousands of distinct CDR3 sequences listed, about 30% were seen once. Sequencing was carried out using PBMCs or a T cell subset sorted from them (not recorded which). These receptors were collected from a man aged 18 to 35 who had mild COVID-19 (a few samples of this study predate the infection). Cell type and time point are not known.

The chain couples TRBV7-9 to TRBJ2-1; 7 nucleotides line up with TRBD2. This CDR3 is 15 amino acids long. The germline gives CDR1 SEHNR, CDR2 FQNEAQ (reference sequence). V shed 8 bases, J shed 8 bases, and the junction held 15 bases outside the gene matches. This chain's CDR3 is CASPLGVTSFDEQFF. CDR3 sequence (DNA): TGTGCCAGCCCCTTGGGAGTGACTAGCTTCGATGAGCAGTTCTTC.

This chain connects TRBV29-1 to TRBJ2-1; D uncertain. CDR3 length equals 17 residues. The V gene's germline CDR1 is SQVTM and CDR2 ANQGSEA. The V end was cut by 0 bases, the J end by 0 bases, with 15 bases between. CDR3 DNA sequence: TGCAGCGTTGAAGACCCAGAGAGACGGAGCTCCTACAATGAGCAGTTCTTC. Amino acids: CSVEDPERRSSYNEQFF.

In this sample, this clonotype turned up a few times. This sequence joins TRBV3-1 and TRBJ2-1; TRBD1 matches at 9 bases. The germline V gene encodes CDR1 LGHDT and CDR2 YNNKEL (reference sequence). This CDR3 region has 15 residues. V lost 2 bases and J lost 5; bases outside the gene matches: 4. CDR3 sequence: CASSQRDRENNEQFF. Written as DNA, the CDR3 is TGTGCCAGCAGCCAAAGGGACAGGGAGAACAATGAGCAGTTCTTC.

The J gene is TRBJ2-7, the V gene TRBV27; D uncertain. V lost 3 bases, J lost 2 bases, and 8 bases lay in between. From germline, CDR1 is MNHEY and CDR2 SMNVEV (reference sequence). The CDR3 consists of 13 residues. Here the CDR3 reads CASSFGAPYEQYF. The CDR3, as DNA: TGTGCCAGCAGTTTCGGCGCCCCCTACGAGCAGTACTTC.

This clonotype has more than one count but fewer than ten. The genes are TRBV5-1 and TRBJ2-2; D not resolved. CDR3 length equals 14 residues. Deletions cut 1 base from V and 1 base from J, with 5 bases between. Germline V gene lookup returns CDR1 SGHRS and CDR2 YFSETQ. CDR3 residues: CASSLLRNTGELFF. DNA for the CDR3: TGCGCCAGCAGCTTGTTGAGGAACACCGGGGAGCTGTTTTTT.

The chain recombines TRBV4-2 with TRBJ2-7; TRBD1 is a possible D gene (5 bases). This CDR3 contains 14 residues. V was cut by 0 bases and J by 3 bases, with 9 bases left in between. The germline V gene has CDR1 LGHNA and CDR2 YNFKEQ. The chain's CDR3 is CASSQEGRVYEQYF. Written as DNA, the CDR3 is TGTGCCAGCAGCCAAGAAGGCAGGGTCTACGAGCAGTACTTC.

This clonotype was counted many times. The rearrangement links TRBV15 to TRBJ2-3, with TRBD1 matching over 8 bases. The CDR3 is 15 amino acids. Germline V CDR1 and CDR2: LNHNV, YYDKDF (reference sequence). The V gene end was trimmed by 7 bases and the J gene end by 2 bases; junction bases not matched to a gene: 8. This CDR3 is CATTRDRHYTDTQYF. CDR3 nucleotide sequence: TGTGCCACCACCCGGGACAGGCACTACACAGATACGCAGTATTTT.

This chain's CDR3 is CASSHPLAGGINTGELFF. The CDR3, as DNA: TGTGCCAGCAGTCACCCACTAGCGGGGGGGATCAACACCGGGGAGCTGTTTTTT. The chain has TRBV6-2 or TRBV6-3 and TRBJ2-2, with 13 bases lining up with TRBD2. The CDR3 contains 18 residues. Per germline, CDR1 MNHEY and CDR2 SVGEGT. The V and J ends lost 5 bases and 2 bases, in that order; junction bases with no gene match: 8.

This clonotype turned up a few times. The chain links TRBV29-1 to TRBJ2-1; D perhaps matches TRBD1 (5 bases). CDR1 and CDR2 (germline): SQVTM, ANQGSEA. The CDR3 length is 15 residues. Trimming left V 3 bases short and J 4 bases short, with 16 bases between. CDR3 sequence reads: CSVETALTTYNEQFF. CDR3 nucleotide sequence: TGCAGCGTTGAGACAGCTCTTACAACGTACAATGAGCAGTTCTTC.

This chain connects TRBV9 to TRBJ2-5; 8 bases are a match to TRBD2. The CDR3 has 14 residues. CDR1 SGDLS and CDR2 YYNGEE come from the germline V gene. V was pared by 2 bases and J by 4 bases, with 4 bases of the junction left unmatched. CDR3 sequence reads: CASSVGGGGETQYF. CDR3 sequence (DNA): TGTGCCAGCAGCGTCGGGGGGGGTGGAGAGACCCAGTACTTC.

The chain employs TRBV4-1 and TRBJ2-1, with D perhaps matching TRBD1 or TRBD2 (5 bases each). There are 12 residues in the CDR3. Trimming took 11 bases from V and 8 from J, leaving 16 bases between them. The germline CDR1 and CDR2 sequences are MGHRA and YSYEKL. The CDR3 sequence is CAVSNRRDEQFF. The CDR3 DNA sequence: TGCGCCGTATCGAACAGGCGGGATGAGCAGTTCTTC.

The rearrangement uses TRBV27 and TRBJ1-5; D is perhaps TRBD1 (6 bases). The V gene's germline CDR1 is MNHEY and CDR2 SMNVEV (reference sequence). Deletions cut 3 bases from V and 7 bases from J, with 16 bases between. CDR3 length: 15 amino acids. CDR3 coding DNA: TGTGCCAGCAGTTTGGGGGCAGGAGGCGGACAGCCCCAGCATTTT. It encodes CASSLGAGGGQPQHF.

The chain couples TRBV29-1 to TRBJ2-5, with 10 bases fitting TRBD2. Trimming took 4 bases from V and 4 from J; bases not matched to a gene: 6. CDR3 length: 14 residues. Germline loops: CDR1 SQVTM, CDR2 ANQGSEA. In DNA, the CDR3 is TGCAGCGTTGTAGAGCGGGGGGGCGGAGAGACCCAGTACTTC. This translates into CSVVERGGGETQYF.

The CDR3 DNA follows: TGTGCCAGCAGAGTGACAGGGAGCAACTATGGCTACACCTTC. It encodes CASRVTGSNYGYTF. V and J are TRBV6-5 and TRBJ1-2; the match to TRBD1 covers 7 bases. CDR3 length equals 14 residues. Looked up from germline, CDR1 is MNHEY and CDR2 is SVGAGI. The J segment lost 2 bases and the V segment lost 6 bases, leaving 6 bases of the junction unmatched.

This clonotype occurred a few times. Written as DNA, the CDR3 is TGCAGCGGCAAGGGACAGGGGGTCCTGTACTTC. It codes for CSGKGQGVLYF. This rearrangement joins TRBV29-1 to TRBJ2-7; 11 bases line up with TRBD1. The germline CDR1 and CDR2 sequences are SQVTM and ANQGSEA. The trim removed 7 bases at V and 12 bases at J, leaving 8 bases unmatched. The CDR3 length is 11 residues.

This clonotype was seen a handful of times. The chain carries TRBV7-9 and TRBJ2-2; a weak D match, TRBD1 (6 bases). CDR1 and CDR2 from the germline V gene are SEHNR and FQNEAQ (reference sequence). There are 14 residues in the CDR3. With 6 bases removed from V and 4 bases from J, the gap between germline ends came to 12 bases. The CDR3 DNA follows: TGTGCCAGCAGACATGGGGGCAGCACCGGGGAGCTGTTTTTT. Protein product: CASRHGGSTGELFF. Full variable domain (rest looked up from reference TRBV7-9 and TRBJ2-2): DTGVSQNPRHKITKRGQNVTFRCDPISEHNRLYWYRQTLGQGPEFLTYFQNEAQLEKSRLLSDRFSAERPKGSFSTLEIQRTEQGDSAMYLCASRHGGSTGELFFGEGSRLTVL.

This clonotype was seen more than once but under ten times. The rearrangement joins TRBV7-9 to TRBJ2-5; possible D gene TRBD2, 6 bases. The germline V gene encodes CDR1 SEHNR and CDR2 FQNEAQ (reference sequence). V was trimmed by 10 bases and J by 2 bases, leaving 8 bases between them. The CDR3 loop spans 11 amino acids. Here the CDR3 reads CATRGQETQYF. As DNA, the CDR3 is TGTGCCACCCGGGGGCAAGAGACCCAGTACTTC.

The chain couples TRBV5-1 to TRBJ2-1; perhaps TRBD2 as D (7 bases). CDR3 length: 15 amino acids. The germline gives CDR1 SGHRS, CDR2 YFSETQ. The V end was cut by 4 bases, the J end by 7 bases, with 18 bases between. The CDR3, as DNA: TGCGCCAGCAGCCCCCGCCGCGAGGGGGGGAATGAGCAGTTCTTC. It translates to CASSPRREGGNEQFF.

The CDR3, as DNA: TGTGCCAGCAGCACGACAGGGCTAATGGTCACCGGGGAGCTGTTTTTT. Encoded protein: CASSTTGLMVTGELFF. This rearrangement joins TRBV7-9 to TRBJ2-2, with TRBD1 identical over 7 bases. This CDR3 is built from 16 residues. The J segment lost 4 bases and the V segment lost 5 bases, leaving 10 bases of the junction unmatched. Germline-derived CDR1 and CDR2 are SEHNR and FQNEAQ (reference sequence). The full variable domain, rest sourced from reference TRBV7-9 and TRBJ2-2, is DTGVSQNPRHKITKRGQNVTFRCDPISEHNRLYWYRQTLGQGPEFLTYFQNEAQLEKSRLLSDRFSAERPKGSFSTLEIQRTEQGDSAMYLCASSTTGLMVTGELFFGEGSRLTVL.

This clonotype was picked up a small number of times. V is TRBV2 and J is TRBJ2-7; TRBD2 aligns across 7 bases. The CDR3 runs 11 residues. Germline loops: CDR1 SNHLY, CDR2 FYNNEI. V dropped 8 bases and J dropped 4; count of bases not matched to a gene: 2. This chain's CDR3 is CASELAYEQYV. CDR3 DNA: TGTGCCAGCGAACTAGCGTACGAGCAGTACGTC.

V usage is TRBV7-9 and J usage is TRBJ2-7; unclear D gene. The V end lost 1 base, the J end lost 5 bases, and 6 bases lay between the germline ends. The CDR3 consists of 12 residues. CDR1 SEHNR and CDR2 FQNEAQ come from the germline V gene (reference sequence). This chain's CDR3 is CASSLGWDEQYV. CDR3 bases: TGTGCCAGCAGCTTAGGGTGGGACGAGCAGTACGTC.

CDR3 in amino acids: CASSLGAGDEQYV. The DNA of the CDR3 is TGCGCCAGCAGCTTGGGGGCCGGGGACGAGCAGTACGTC. The J gene is TRBJ2-7, the V gene TRBV5-1; a possible D gene is TRBD2 (5 bases). Trimming left V 0 bases short and J 5 bases short, with 9 bases between. The CDR3 is made up of 13 amino acids. In germline, CDR1 is SGHRS, CDR2 YFSETQ.

This clonotype has just a few counts. This chain connects TRBV29-1 to TRBJ2-7; tentatively, D is TRBD1 (5 bases). The V end was cut by 0 bases, the J end by 4 bases, with 16 bases between. The length of the CDR3 is 15 residues. The germline CDR1 and CDR2 sequences are SQVTM and ANQGSEA. For the CDR3, the DNA is TGCAGCGTTGAAGATCGTCAGGGCGTGGAATACGAGCAGTACTTC. Translating gives CSVEDRQGVEYEQYF.

This chain joins TRBV5-6 and TRBJ1-2; weak D call: TRBD1 (5 bases). V lost 3 bases, J lost 0 bases, and 6 bases lay in between. CDR1 and CDR2 (germline): SGHDT, YYEEEE. CDR3 length equals 13 residues. The CDR3 nucleotides are TGTGCCAGCAGCTCAGGGTCTAACTATGGCTACACCTTC. Translated, it gives CASSSGSNYGYTF.

By sample fraction, this clonotype is medium-sized. The chain carries TRBV7-2 and TRBJ2-2; 7 bases fit TRBD1. CDR3 size: 14 residues. The V gene end was trimmed by 1 base and the J gene end by 9 bases; junction bases not matched to a gene: 5. The germline V gene has CDR1 SGHTA and CDR2 FQGNSA. The CDR3 DNA follows: TGTGCCAGCAGCTTAGATGACAGGGAGCGGGAGCTGTTTTTT. This encodes CASSLDDRERELFF.

This clonotype was detected only a few times. The CDR3 nucleotides are TGTGCCAGCAGTTACGCCTGGACAGGGAGGAGCGGCTACACCTTC. Protein product: CASSYAWTGRSGYTF. This rearrangement joins TRBV6-5 to TRBJ1-2; 8 nucleotides agree with TRBD1. This CDR3 has 15 amino acids. V gave up 2 bases and J gave up 8 bases; unmatched junction bases: 10. Germline loops: CDR1 MNHEY, CDR2 SVGAGI.

This clonotype turned up a few times. This chain uses TRBV7-9 with TRBJ2-6; D gene ambiguous. Germline V gives CDR1 SEHNR, CDR2 FQNEAQ (reference sequence). This CDR3 region has 17 residues. V was clipped by 2 bases and J by 1 base, with 12 bases between them. The CDR3 sequence: CASSLSTSGSGANVLTF. In nucleotides, the CDR3 is TGTGCCAGCAGCTTAAGTACGTCTGGGTCTGGGGCCAACGTCCTGACTTTC.